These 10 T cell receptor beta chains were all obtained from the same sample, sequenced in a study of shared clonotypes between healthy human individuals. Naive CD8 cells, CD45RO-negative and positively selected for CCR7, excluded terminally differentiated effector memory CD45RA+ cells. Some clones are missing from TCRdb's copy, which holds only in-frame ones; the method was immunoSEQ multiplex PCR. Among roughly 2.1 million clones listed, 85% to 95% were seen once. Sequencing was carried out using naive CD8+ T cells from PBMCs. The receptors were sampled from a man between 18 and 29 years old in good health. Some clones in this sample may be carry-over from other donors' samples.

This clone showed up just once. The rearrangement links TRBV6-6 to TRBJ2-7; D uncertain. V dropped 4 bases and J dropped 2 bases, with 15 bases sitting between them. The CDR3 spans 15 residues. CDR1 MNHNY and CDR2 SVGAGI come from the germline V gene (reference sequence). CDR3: CASSSPFKGPYEQYF. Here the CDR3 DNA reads TGTGCCAGCAGTTCACCTTTTAAAGGTCCCTACGAGCAGTACTTC.

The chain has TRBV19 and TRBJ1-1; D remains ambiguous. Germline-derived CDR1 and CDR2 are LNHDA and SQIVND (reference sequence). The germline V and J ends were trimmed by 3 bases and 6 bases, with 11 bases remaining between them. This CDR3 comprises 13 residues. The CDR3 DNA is TGTGCCAGTAGTATCTACGAGGACCCTGAAGCTTTCTTT. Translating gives CASSIYEDPEAFF.

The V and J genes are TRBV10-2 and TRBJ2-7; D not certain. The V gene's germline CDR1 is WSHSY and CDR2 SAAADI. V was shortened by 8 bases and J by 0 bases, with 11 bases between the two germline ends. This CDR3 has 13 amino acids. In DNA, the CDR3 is TGCGCCAGCGCCCAACCGCGCTCCTACGAGCAGTACTTC. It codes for CASAQPRSYEQYF.

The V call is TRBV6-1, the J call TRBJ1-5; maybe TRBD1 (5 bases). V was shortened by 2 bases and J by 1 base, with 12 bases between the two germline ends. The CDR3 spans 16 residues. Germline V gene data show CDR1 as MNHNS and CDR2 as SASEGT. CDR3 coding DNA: TGTGCCAGCAGTGAATTTGCGGGGCCAAGCAATCAGCCCCAGCATTTT. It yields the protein CASSEFAGPSNQPQHF.

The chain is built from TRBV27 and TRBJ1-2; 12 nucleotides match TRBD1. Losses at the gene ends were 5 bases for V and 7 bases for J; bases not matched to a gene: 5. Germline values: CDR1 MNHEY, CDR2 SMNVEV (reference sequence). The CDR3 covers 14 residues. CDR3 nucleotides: TGTGCCAGCAGTGCCCGGGACAGGGGGCGTGGCTACACCTTC. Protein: CASSARDRGRGYTF.

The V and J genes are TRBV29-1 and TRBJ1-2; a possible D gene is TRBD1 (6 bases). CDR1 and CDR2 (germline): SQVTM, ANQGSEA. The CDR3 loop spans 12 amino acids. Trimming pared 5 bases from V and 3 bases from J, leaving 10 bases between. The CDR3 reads CSVFGGDYGYTF. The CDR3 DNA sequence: TGCAGCGTTTTCGGGGGCGACTATGGCTACACCTTC.

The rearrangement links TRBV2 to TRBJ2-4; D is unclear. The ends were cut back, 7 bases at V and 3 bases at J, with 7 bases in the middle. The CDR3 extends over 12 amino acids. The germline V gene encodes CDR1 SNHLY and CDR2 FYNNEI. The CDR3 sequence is CASISDKNIQYF. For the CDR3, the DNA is TGTGCCAGCATCTCGGACAAAAACATTCAGTACTTC.

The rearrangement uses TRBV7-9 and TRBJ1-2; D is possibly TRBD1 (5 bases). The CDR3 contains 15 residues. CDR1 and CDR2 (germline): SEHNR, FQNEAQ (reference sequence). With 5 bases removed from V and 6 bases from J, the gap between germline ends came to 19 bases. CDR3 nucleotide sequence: TGTGCCAGCAGCCCCCCTATAGGGCAGGGAGATGGCTACACCTTC. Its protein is CASSPPIGQGDGYTF.

The CDR3 DNA reads as TGTGCCAGCAGCACGACAGGGAGCGCAGATACGCAGTATTTT. Translation gives CASSTTGSADTQYF. V usage is TRBV27 and J usage is TRBJ2-3; TRBD1 matches at 7 bases. V shed 6 bases and J 4 bases; nucleotides not matched to a gene: 7. Germline V CDR1 and CDR2: MNHEY, SMNVEV (reference sequence). The CDR3 length is 14 residues.

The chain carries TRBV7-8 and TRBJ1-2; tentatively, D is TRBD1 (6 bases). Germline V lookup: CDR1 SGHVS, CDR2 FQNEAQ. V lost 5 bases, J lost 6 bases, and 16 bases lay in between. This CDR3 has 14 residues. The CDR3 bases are TGTGCCAGCAGCGATCCCGGGACACCTGATGGCTACACCTTC. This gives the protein CASSDPGTPDGYTF.